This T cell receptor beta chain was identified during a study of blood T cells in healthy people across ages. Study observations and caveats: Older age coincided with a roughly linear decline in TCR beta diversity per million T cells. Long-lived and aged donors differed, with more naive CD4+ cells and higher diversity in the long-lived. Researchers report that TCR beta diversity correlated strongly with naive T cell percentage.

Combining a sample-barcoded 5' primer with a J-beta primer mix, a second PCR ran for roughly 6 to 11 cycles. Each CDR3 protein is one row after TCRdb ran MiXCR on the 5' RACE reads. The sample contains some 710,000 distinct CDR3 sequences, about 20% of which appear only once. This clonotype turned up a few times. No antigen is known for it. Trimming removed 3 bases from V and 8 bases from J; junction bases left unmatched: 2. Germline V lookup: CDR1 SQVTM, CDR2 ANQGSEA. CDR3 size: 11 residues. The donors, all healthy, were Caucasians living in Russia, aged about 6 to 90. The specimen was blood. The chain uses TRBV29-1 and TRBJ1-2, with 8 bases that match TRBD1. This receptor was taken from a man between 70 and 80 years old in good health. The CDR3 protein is CSVEDREGYTF. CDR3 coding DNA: TGCAGCGTTGAGGACAGGGAAGGCTACACCTTC.